This T cell receptor (beta chain) was recovered during a study of blood T cells in healthy people across ages. The authors ran a second PCR of roughly 6 to 11 cycles using a sample-barcoded 5' primer and a J-beta primer mix. Every cDNA molecule bore a tag from a template-switch adaptor containing 12 random nucleotides. TCRdb itself ran the 5' RACE reads through MiXCR, one entry per CDR3 protein. The top ten hold around 2.9% of the sample, which has approximately 800,000 distinct CDR3 sequences, about 26% seen once. After removal of 6 bases from V and 6 bases from J, the junction contained 12 bases not matched to a gene. Per germline, CDR1 LGHDT and CDR2 YNNKEL (reference sequence). The length of the CDR3 is 15 residues. These same records also appear under a second study, on T cells of mothers and their children. From that study: Biologically related mothers and children overlapped slightly more than unrelated pairs, a non-significant difference.

Material: blood. V usage is TRBV3-1 and J usage is TRBJ2-3, with 7 bases identical to TRBD2. The receptor comes from a boy aged 5-17 years in good health. The CDR3 here is CASSPTSPEPDTQYF. The CDR3 nucleotides read TGTGCCAGCAGTCCGACTAGCCCCGAGCCCGATACGCAGTATTTT.